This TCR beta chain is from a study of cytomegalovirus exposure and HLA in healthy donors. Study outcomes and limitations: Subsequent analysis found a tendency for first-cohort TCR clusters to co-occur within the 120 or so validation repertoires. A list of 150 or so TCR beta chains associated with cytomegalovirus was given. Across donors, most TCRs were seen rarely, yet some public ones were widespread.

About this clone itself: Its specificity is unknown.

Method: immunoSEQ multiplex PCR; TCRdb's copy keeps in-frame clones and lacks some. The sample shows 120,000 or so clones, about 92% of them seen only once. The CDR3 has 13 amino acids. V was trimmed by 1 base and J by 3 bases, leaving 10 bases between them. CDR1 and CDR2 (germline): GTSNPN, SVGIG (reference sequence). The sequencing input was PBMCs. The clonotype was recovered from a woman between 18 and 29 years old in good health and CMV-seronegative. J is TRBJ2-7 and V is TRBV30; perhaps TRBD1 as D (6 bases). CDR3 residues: CAWSGTALYEQYF. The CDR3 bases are TGTGCCTGGAGTGGGACAGCACTCTACGAGCAGTACTTC.